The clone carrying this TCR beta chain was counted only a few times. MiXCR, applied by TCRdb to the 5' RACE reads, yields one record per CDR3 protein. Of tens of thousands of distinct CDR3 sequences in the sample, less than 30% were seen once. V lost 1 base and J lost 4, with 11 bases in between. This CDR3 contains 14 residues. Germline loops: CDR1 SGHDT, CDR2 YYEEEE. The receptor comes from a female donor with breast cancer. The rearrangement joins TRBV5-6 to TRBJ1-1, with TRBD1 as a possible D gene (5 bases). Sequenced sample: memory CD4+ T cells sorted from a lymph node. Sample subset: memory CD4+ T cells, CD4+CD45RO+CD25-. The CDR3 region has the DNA TGTGCCAGCAGCTTGTTGGGGAGGGGCACTGAAGCTTTCTTT. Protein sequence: CASSLLGRGTEAFF.